One T cell receptor beta chain is described in this entry. The antigen is unknown. The genomic DNA of each subset was split evenly across several immunoSEQ plates. Sequencing used immunoSEQ multiplex PCR; TCRdb keeps in-frame clones, though not all of them. The sample records roughly 1 million clones, around 74% being singletons. CDR1 is MNHNY and CDR2 is SVGAGI in the germline V gene (reference sequence). Trimming removed 7 bases from V and 0 bases from J, with 12 bases in between. The CDR3 is 14 amino acids. This entry is derived from a study of shared clonotypes between healthy human individuals. Study-wide findings and caveats: Limitation of the genetic and exposure-history diversity represented came from the few donors. A handful of donors had 4% to 5% of their naive CD4 clonotypes in common.

The specimen sequenced was memory CD4+ T cells sorted from blood. The subset denotes: CD45RA-negative fraction. J is TRBJ1-1 and V is TRBV6-6; tentative D call: TRBD1 (6 bases). The receptor was derived from a young man in good health. CDR3 sequence: CASKGQSMNTEAFF. Written as DNA, the CDR3 is TGTGCCAGCAAAGGACAGAGCATGAACACTGAAGCTTTCTTT.